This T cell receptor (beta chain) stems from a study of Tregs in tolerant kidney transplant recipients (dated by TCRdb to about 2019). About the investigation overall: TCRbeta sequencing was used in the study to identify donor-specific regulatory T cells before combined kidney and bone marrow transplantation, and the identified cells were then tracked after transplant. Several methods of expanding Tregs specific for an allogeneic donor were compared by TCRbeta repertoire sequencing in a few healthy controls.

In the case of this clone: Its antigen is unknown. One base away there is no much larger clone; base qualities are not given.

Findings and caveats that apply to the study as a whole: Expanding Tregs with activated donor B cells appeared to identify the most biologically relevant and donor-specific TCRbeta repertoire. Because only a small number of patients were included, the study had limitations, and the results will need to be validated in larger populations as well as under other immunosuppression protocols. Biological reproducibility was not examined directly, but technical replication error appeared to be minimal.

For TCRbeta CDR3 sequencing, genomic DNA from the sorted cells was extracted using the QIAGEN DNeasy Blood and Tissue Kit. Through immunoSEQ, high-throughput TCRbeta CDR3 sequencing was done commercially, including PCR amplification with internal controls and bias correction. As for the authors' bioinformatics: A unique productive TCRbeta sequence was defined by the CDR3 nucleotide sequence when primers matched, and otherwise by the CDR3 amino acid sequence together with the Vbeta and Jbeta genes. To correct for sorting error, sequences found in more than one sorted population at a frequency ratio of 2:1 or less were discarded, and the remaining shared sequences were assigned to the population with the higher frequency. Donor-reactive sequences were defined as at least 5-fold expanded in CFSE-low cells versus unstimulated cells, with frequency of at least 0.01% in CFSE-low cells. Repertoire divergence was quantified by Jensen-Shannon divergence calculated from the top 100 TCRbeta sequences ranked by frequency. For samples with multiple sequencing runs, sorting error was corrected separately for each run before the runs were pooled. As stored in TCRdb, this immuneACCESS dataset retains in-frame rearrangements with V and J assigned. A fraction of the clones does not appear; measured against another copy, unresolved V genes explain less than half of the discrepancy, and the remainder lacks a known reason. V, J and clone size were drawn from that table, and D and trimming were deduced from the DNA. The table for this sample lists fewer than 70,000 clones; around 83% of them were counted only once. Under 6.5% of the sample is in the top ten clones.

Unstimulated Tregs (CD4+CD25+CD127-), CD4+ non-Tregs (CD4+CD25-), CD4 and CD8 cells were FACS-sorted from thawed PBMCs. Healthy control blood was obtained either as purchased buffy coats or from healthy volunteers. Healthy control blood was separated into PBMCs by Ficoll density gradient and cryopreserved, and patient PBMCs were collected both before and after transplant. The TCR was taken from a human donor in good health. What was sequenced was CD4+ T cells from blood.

The DNA sequence is as follows: TGTGCCAGCAGTTTTCGAAGACTAGCGGTCTACGAGCAGTACTTC. It encodes CASSFRRLAVYEQYF. The receptor chain draws on TRBV6-5 and TRBJ2-7, with 9 bases aligning to TRBD2. Taken from the germline V gene, the CDR1 and CDR2 loops are MNHEY and SVGAGI. Measured from the cysteine to the phenylalanine, the CDR3 is 15 residues long. This entry keeps only the CDR3 DNA: 45 bases, framed from base 1. Compared with germline, V lacks 4 bases and J lacks 3 bases; bases without a gene match: 7.